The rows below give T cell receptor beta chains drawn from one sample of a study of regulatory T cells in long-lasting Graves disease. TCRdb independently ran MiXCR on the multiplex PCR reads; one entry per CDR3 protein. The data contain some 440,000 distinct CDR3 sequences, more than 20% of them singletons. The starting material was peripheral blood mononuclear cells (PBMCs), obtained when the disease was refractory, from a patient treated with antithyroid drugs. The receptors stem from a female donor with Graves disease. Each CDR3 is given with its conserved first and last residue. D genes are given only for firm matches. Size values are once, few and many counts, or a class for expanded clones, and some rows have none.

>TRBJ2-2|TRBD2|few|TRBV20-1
CSASGLAYTGELFF
TGCAGTGCTAGTGGACTAGCGTACACCGGGGAGCTGTTTTTT
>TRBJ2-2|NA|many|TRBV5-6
CASSFLRSNTGELFF
TGTGCCAGCAGCTTCCTCAGATCGAACACCGGGGAGCTGTTTTTT
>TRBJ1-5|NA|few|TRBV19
CASSIERDQPQHF
TGTGCCAGTAGTATCGAGAGGGATCAGCCCCAGCATTTT
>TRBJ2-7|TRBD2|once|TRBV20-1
CSARWLAGAYEQYF
TGCAGTGCTAGGTGGCTAGCGGGAGCCTACGAGCAGTACTTC
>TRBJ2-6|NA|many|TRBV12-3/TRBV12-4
CASGGFSGANVLTF
TGTGCCAGCGGGGGTTTCTCTGGGGCCAACGTCCTGACTTTC
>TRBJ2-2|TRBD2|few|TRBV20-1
CSARSLAGGSGELFF
TGCAGTGCTAGATCTCTAGCGGGAGGGTCTGGGGAGCTGTTTTTT
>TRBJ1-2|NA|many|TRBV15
CATSTGTANYGYTF
TGTGCCACCAGCACCGGGACGGCTAACTATGGCTACACCTTC
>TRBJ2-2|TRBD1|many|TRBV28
CASSFPIRGTANTGELFF
TGTGCCAGCAGTTTCCCCATTCGTGGGACAGCAAACACCGGGGAGCTGTTTTTT
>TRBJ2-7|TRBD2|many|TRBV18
CASSPVRAGVYEQYF
TGTGCCAGCTCACCGGTCCGAGCGGGAGTCTACGAGCAGTACTTC
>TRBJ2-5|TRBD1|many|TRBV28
CASRDRGRETQYF
TGTGCCAGCAGGGACAGGGGGCGGGAGACCCAGTACTTC
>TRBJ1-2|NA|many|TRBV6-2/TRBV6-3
CASGAGSNYGYTF
TGTGCCAGCGGGGCAGGGTCGAACTATGGCTACACCTTC
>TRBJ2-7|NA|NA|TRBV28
CASRPWGADYEQYF
TGTGCCAGCAGACCATGGGGGGCGGACTACGAGCAGTACTTC
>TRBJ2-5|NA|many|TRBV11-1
CASSLTTDQETQYF
TGTGCCAGCAGCTTAACAACAGACCAAGAGACCCAGTACTTC
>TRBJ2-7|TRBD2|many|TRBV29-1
CSVESSGNTYEQYF
TGCAGCGTTGAATCTAGCGGGAACACCTACGAGCAGTACTTC
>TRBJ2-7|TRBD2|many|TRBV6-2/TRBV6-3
CASSPQLASEQYF
TGTGCCAGCAGCCCCCAACTAGCGTCCGAGCAGTACTTC
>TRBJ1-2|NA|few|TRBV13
CASSRLESNYGYTF
TGTGCCAGCAGCCGCCTCGAGTCAAACTATGGCTACACCTTC
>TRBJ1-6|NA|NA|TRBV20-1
CSAPSDYDSPPHF
TGCAGTGCTCCTAGCGATTATGATTCACCCCCCCACTTT
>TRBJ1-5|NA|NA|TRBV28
CASSYGKNQSLHF
TGTGCCAGCAGTTACGGAAAGAATCAGTCCCTGCATTTT
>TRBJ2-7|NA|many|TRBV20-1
CSARDYRSSNEQYF
TGCAGTGCTAGAGATTATAGGAGTAGCAACGAGCAGTACTTC
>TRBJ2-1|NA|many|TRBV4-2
CASSRGEGYEGEQFF
TGTGCCAGCAGCAGAGGGGAAGGATACGAAGGTGAGCAGTTCTTC
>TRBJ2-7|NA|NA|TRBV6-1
CASPQGGEQYF
TGTGCCAGCCCTCAGGGGGGAGAGCAGTACTTC
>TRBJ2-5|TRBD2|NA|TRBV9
CASTRRGLPGQETQYF
TGTGCCAGCACCCGAAGGGGACTACCAGGCCAAGAGACCCAGTACTTC
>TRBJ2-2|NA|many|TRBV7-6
CASSPDIANTGELFF
TGTGCCAGCAGCCCAGACATCGCGAACACCGGGGAGCTGTTTTTT
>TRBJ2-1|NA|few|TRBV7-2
CASSPEGGGTYNEQFF
TGTGCCAGCAGCCCCGAAGGGGGAGGGACCTACAATGAGCAGTTCTTC
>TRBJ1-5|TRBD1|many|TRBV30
CAWSVGTGEQPQHF
TGTGCCTGGAGTGTGGGGACAGGGGAACAGCCCCAGCATTTT
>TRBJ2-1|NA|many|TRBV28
CASSFIWVGEQFF
TGTGCCAGCAGTTTCATCTGGGTAGGTGAGCAGTTCTTC
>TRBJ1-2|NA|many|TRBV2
CASSEAGLLGYTF
TGTGCCAGCAGTGAAGCGGGACTTCTTGGCTACACCTTC
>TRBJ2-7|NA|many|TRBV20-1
CSARRGPYEQYF
TGCAGTGCTAGACGGGGGCCCTACGAGCAGTACTTC
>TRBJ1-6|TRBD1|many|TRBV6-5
CASSYGTGNSPLHF
TGTGCCAGCAGTTACGGGACAGGGAATTCACCCCTCCACTTT
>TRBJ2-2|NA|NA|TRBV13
CASSVGAHTGELFF
TGTGCCAGCAGCGTAGGAGCGCACACCGGGGAGCTGTTTTTT
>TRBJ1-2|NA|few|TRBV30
CAWSPSPVGYTF
TGTGCCTGGAGTCCATCCCCTGTAGGCTACACCTTC
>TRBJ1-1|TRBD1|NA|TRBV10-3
CAISEFAGGGEAFF
TGTGCCATCAGTGAGTTTGCAGGGGGCGGTGAAGCTTTCTTT
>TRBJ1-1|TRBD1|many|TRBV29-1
CSVIGTENTEAFF
TGCAGCGTGATTGGGACAGAGAACACTGAAGCTTTCTTT
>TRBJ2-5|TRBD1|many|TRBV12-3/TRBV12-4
CASSPDRGDKETQYF
TGTGCCAGCAGTCCCGACAGGGGGGATAAAGAGACCCAGTACTTC
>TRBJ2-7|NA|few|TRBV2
CASTTGTVAYEQYF
TGTGCCAGCACCACAGGGACTGTGGCCTACGAGCAGTACTTC
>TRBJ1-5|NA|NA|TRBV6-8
CATKVQGVNQPQHF
TGTGCCACGAAGGTACAGGGAGTAAACCAGCCCCAGCATTTT
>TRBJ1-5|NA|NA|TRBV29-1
CSVGGDMGQPQHF
TGCAGCGTTGGGGGGGATATGGGTCAGCCCCAGCATTTT
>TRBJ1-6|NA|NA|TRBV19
CASTHGDSPLHF
TGTGCCAGTACCCACGGGGATTCACCCCTCCACTTT
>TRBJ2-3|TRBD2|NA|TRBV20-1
CSARDDLAGVADTQYF
TGCAGTGCTAGAGACGATCTAGCGGGAGTGGCAGATACGCAGTATTTT
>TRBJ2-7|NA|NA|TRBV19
CASSINQGLGEQYF
TGTGCCAGTAGTATAAACCAGGGGTTAGGCGAGCAGTACTTC
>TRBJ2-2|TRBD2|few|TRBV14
CASSHGLAGIYTGELFF
TGTGCCAGCAGCCACGGACTAGCGGGTATCTACACCGGGGAGCTGTTTTTT
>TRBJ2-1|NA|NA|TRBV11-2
CASSSTGARSSYNEQFF
TGTGCCAGCAGCTCCACTGGGGCGCGGAGCTCCTACAATGAGCAGTTCTTC
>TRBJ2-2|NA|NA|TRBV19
CASTKDQNTGELFF
TGTGCCAGTACCAAGGACCAGAACACCGGGGAGCTGTTTTTT
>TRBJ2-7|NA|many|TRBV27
CASSFGSTRRFSYEQYF
TGTGCCAGCAGTTTCGGTTCGACAAGGAGATTCTCCTACGAGCAGTACTTC
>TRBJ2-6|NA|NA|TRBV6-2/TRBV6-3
CASSLGLNSGANVLTF
TGTGCCAGCAGTTTAGGGCTGAATTCTGGGGCCAACGTCCTGACTTTC
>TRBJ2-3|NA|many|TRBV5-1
CASSPLTGSTDTQYF
TGCGCCAGCAGCCCCCTGACCGGTAGCACAGATACGCAGTATTTT
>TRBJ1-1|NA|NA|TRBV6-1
CASRYSGLTEAFF
TGTGCCAGCAGGTACTCCGGGCTCACTGAAGCTTTCTTT
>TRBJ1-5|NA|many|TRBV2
CASRKSASQPQHF
TGTGCCAGCAGGAAGTCTGCTAGCCAGCCCCAGCATTTT
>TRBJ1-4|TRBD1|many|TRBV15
CATSSTGTGGVNEKLFF
TGTGCCACCAGCAGTACCGGGACAGGGGGCGTAAATGAAAAACTGTTTTTT
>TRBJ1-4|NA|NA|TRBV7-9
CASSPEGQPEKLFF
TGTGCCAGCAGCCCGGAGGGACAACCTGAAAAACTGTTTTTT
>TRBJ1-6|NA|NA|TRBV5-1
CASSLGQGQGSPLHF
TGCGCCAGCAGCTTGGGCCAGGGGCAAGGATCACCCCTCCACTTT
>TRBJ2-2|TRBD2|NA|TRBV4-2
CASSGEWGGDGELFF
TGTGCCAGCAGCGGAGAGTGGGGAGGGGACGGGGAGCTGTTTTTT
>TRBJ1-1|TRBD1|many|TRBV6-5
CASSYFGTGPTEAFF
TGTGCCAGCAGTTACTTTGGGACAGGGCCGACTGAAGCTTTCTTT
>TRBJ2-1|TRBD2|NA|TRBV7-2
CASSPQPGLVSREQFF
TGTGCCAGCAGCCCCCAGCCGGGACTAGTTTCTCGTGAGCAGTTCTTC
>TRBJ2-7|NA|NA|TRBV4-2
CASSQDITGVRSYEQYF
TGTGCCAGCAGCCAAGACATTACCGGGGTGAGATCCTACGAGCAGTACTTC
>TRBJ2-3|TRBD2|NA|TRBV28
CANTASGRFIDTQYF
TGTGCCAACACGGCTAGCGGGAGATTTATAGATACGCAGTATTTT
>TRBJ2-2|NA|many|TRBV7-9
CASSLQRVTNTGELFF
TGTGCCAGCAGCTTACAACGGGTAACGAACACCGGGGAGCTGTTTTTT